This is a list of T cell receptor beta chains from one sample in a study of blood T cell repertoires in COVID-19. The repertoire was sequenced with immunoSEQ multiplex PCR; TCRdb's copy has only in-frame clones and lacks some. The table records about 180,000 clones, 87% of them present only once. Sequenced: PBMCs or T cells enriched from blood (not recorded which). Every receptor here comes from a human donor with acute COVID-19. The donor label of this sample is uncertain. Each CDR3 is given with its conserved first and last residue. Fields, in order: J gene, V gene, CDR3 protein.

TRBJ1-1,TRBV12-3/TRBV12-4,CASSQQATEAFF
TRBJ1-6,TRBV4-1,CASSQTPGQGVGNSPLHF
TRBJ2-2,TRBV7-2,CASSLETNTGELFF
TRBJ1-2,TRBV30,CALNRQGQANTGGYTF
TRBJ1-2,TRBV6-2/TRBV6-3,CASSYGSGGVYGYTF
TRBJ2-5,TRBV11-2,CASSLDTGRETQYF
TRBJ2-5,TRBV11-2,CASSRQRETQYF
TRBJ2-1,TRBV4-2,CASSQGTGGPGEQFF
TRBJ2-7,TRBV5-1,CASSLYPGNSYEQYF
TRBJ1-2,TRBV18,CASSPEDRRYYGYTF
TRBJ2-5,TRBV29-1,CSVEKAGTEETQYF
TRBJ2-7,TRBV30,CAWSGWTGGSYEQYF
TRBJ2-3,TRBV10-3,CAIRPGGSTDTQYF
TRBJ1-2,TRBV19,CASSKRSEGYGYTF
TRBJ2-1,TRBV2,CASSLGTGGVYNEQFF
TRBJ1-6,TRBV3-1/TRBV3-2,CASSQNQTERGRQSNNSPLHF
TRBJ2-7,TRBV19,CASSITGGIRNEQYF
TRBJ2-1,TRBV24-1,CATSATGSYNEQFF
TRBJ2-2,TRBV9,CASSVTSGVGNTGELFF
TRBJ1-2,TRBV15,CATSSGDRGGYTF
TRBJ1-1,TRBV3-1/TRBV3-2,CASSLGLITEAFF
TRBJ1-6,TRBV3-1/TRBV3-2,CASSQDEKDSIYSYNSPLHF
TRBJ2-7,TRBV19,CASSLFAAGALYEQYF
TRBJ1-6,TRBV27,CASSFRENSPLHF
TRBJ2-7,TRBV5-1,CASSGGRQGVEQYF
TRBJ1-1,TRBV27,CASRSSDRGTEAFF
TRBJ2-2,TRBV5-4,CASSSQNTGELFF
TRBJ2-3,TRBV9,CASSPRIAGGPTDTQYF
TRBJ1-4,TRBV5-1,CASSSGVTATNEKLFF
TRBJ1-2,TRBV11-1,CASSLEGPEFF
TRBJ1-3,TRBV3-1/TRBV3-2,CASSQDHGAGNTIYF
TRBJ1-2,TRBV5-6,CASSSVDRGGYGYTF
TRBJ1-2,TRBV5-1,CASSLTWLTGDYGYTF
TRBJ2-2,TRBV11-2,CASSRRTGQGANTGELFF
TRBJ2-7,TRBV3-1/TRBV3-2,CASSQYRGEQYF
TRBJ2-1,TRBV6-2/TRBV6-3,CASSPGVRVWQFF
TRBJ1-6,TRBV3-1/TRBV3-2,CASSQESSYNSPLHF
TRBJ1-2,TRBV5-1,CASSIWYWADSSITNYGYTF
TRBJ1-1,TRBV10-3,CAINRQGRSGEAFF
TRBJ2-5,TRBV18,CASSATGIQETQYF
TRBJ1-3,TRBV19,CASTNRGSGNTIYF
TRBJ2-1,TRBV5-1,CASSLNGGIYNEQFF
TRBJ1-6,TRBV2,CASPPSLRYNSPLHF
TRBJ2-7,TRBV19,CASSGGHEQYF
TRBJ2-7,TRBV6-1,CASSEAGGRRSYEQYF
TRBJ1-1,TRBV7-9,CASIPNTGDLNTEAFF
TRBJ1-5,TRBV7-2,CASSARGDQPQHF
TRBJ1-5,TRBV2,CASSEGATGGEQPQHF
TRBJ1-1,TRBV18,CASSRGDTEAFF
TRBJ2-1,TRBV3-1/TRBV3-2,CASSHRIAPREQFF
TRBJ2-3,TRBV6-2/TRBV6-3,CASSYLKSTDTQYF
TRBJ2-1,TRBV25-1,CASSDRSGGRSNGEQFF